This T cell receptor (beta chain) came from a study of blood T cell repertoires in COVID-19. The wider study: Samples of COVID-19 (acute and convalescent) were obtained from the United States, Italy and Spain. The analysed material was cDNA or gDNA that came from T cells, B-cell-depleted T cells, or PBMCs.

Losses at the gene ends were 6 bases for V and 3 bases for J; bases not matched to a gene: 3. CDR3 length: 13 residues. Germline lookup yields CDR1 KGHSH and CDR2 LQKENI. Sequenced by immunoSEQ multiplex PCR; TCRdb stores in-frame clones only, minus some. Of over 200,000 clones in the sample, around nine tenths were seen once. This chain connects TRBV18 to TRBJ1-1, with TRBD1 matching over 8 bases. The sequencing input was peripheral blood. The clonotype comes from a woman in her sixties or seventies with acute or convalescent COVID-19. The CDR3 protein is CASSRGQDTEAFF. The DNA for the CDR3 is TGTGCCAGCTCCCGGGGACAGGACACTGAAGCTTTCTTT. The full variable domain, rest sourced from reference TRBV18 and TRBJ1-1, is NAGVMQNPRHLVRRRGQEARLRCSPMKGHSHVYWYRQLPEEGLKFMVYLQKENIIDESGMPKERFSAEFPKEGPSILRIQQVVRGDSAAYFCASSRGQDTEAFFGQGTRLTVV.